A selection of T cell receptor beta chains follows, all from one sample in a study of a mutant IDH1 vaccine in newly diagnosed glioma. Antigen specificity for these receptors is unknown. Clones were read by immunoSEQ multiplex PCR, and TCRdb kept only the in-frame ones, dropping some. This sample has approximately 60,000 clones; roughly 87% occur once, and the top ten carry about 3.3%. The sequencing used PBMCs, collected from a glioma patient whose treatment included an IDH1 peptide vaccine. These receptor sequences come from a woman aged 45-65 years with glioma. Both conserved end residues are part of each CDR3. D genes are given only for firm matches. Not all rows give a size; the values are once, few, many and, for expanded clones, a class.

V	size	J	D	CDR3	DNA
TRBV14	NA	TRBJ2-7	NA	CASSQFSYEQYF	TGTGCCAGCAGCCAATTCTCCTACGAGCAGTACTTC
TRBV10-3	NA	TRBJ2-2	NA	CAINRAEGAGELFF	TGTGCCATCAACAGAGCGGAAGGGGCCGGGGAGCTGTTTTTT
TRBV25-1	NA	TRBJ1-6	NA	CASSEGGTLHF	TGTGCCAGCAGTGAAGGGGGCACACTCCACTTT
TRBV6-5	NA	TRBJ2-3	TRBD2	CASSYSASGGGDTQYF	TGTGCCAGCAGTTACTCGGCTAGCGGGGGAGGAGATACGCAGTATTTT
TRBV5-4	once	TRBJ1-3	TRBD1	CASSFGTGYGNTIYF	TGTGCCAGCAGCTTCGGGACAGGGTACGGAAACACCATATATTTT
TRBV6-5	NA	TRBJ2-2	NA	CASQDTGELFF	TGTGCCAGCCAGGACACCGGGGAGCTGTTTTTT
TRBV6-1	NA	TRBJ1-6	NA	CASSEPLGNSPLHF	TGTGCCAGCAGTGAGCCGTTGGGTAATTCACCCCTCCACTTT
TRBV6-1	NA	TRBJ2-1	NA	CASSEEWSGSYNEQFF	TGTGCCAGCAGTGAAGAATGGTCTGGGAGCTACAATGAGCAGTTCTTC
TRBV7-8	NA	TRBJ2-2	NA	CASSLGPPVLFF	TGTGCCAGCAGCTTAGGCCCGCCGGTGCTGTTTTTT
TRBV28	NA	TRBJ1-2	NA	CASTWNNDYGYTF	TGTGCCAGTACATGGAACAACGACTATGGCTACACCTTC
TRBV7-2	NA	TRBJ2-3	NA	CASSHTLGGGSTDTQYF	TGTGCCAGCAGCCACACCTTGGGGGGGGGCAGCACAGATACGCAGTATTTT
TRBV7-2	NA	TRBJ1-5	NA	CASSFDRDFNQPQHF	TGTGCCAGCAGCTTCGACAGAGATTTCAATCAGCCCCAGCATTTT
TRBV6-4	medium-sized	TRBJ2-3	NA	CASSDGSTDTQYF	TGTGCCAGCAGTGACGGTAGCACAGATACGCAGTATTTT
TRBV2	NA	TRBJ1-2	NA	CASSVRGGGEPYGYTF	TGTGCCAGCAGCGTACGGGGTGGGGGGGAACCCTATGGCTACACCTTC
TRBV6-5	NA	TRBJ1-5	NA	CASRGAGGNQPQHF	TGTGCCAGCAGGGGGGCCGGGGGCAATCAGCCCCAGCATTTT
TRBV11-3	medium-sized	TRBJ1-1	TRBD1	CASSYRGEAFF	TGTGCCAGCAGTTACAGGGGGGAAGCTTTCTTT
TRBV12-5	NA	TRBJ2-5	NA	CASGLFVRPETQYF	TGTGCTAGTGGCCTCTTTGTGCGCCCAGAGACCCAGTACTTC
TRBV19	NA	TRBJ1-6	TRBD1	CASIGTVDSPLHF	TGTGCCAGTATAGGGACAGTAGATTCACCCCTCCACTTT
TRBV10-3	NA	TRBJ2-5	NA	CAISESGISVPYQETQYF	TGTGCCATCAGTGAGTCTGGGATATCTGTCCCGTACCAAGAGACCCAGTACTTC
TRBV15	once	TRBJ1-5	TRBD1	CATSKTGTGGGQPQHF	TGTGCCACCAGCAAAACCGGGACAGGGGGCGGTCAGCCCCAGCATTTT
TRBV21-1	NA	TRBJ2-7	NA	CASSEDRDSLAYEQYF	TGTGCCAGCAGCGAGGACCGGGACTCCCTCGCCTACGAGCAGTACTTC
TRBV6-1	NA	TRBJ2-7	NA	CASRHLSLDYEQYF	TGTGCCAGCAGACATCTATCTCTGGACTACGAGCAGTACTTC
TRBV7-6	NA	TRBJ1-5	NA	CASSLAEWAGASNQPQHF	TGTGCCAGCAGCTTAGCGGAGTGGGCCGGGGCAAGCAATCAGCCCCAGCATTTT
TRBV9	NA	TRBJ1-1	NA	CASSFADYSTGNTEAFF	TGTGCCAGCAGCTTTGCAGACTACAGCACCGGGAACACTGAAGCTTTCTTT
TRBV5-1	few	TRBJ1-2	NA	CASRETDYGYTF	TGCGCCAGCAGGGAGACGGACTATGGCTACACCTTC
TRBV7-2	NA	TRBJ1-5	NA	CASSLAEWAGASNQPQHF	TGTGCCAGCAGCTTAGCGGAGTGGGCCGGGGCAAGCAATCAGCCCCAGCATTTT
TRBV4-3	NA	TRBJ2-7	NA	CASSLESTGSPYEQYF	TGCGCCAGCAGCCTAGAGTCAACCGGGTCCCCCTACGAGCAGTACTTC
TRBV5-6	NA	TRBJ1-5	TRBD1	CASSLGTGYGNQPQHF	TGTGCCAGCAGCTTAGGGACAGGGTACGGCAATCAGCCCCAGCATTTT
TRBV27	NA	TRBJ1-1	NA	CASSLSVRNEAFF	TGTGCCAGCAGTTTATCGGTCCGGAACGAAGCTTTCTTT
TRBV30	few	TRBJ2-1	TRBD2	CAWSVGLAGHNEQFF	TGTGCCTGGAGTGTAGGACTAGCGGGACACAATGAGCAGTTCTTC
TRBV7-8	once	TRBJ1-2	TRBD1	CASSFRRDRVVDYGYTF	TGTGCCAGCAGCTTTCGCCGGGACAGGGTAGTCGACTATGGCTACACCTTC
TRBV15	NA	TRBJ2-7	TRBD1	CATSRDSQGAGEQYF	TGTGCCACCAGCAGAGATTCGCAGGGGGCGGGCGAGCAGTACTTC
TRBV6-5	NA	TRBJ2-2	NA	CASVRGRTGELFF	TGTGCCAGCGTCCGGGGGCGCACCGGGGAGCTGTTTTTT
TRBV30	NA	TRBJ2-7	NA	CAWGNGRGYEQYF	TGTGCCTGGGGGAATGGTCGTGGCTACGAGCAGTACTTC
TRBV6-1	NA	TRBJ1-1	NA	CASSVQGEVTEAFF	TGTGCCAGCAGTGTCCAGGGTGAGGTCACTGAAGCTTTCTTT
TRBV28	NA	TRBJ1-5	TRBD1	CASSLAQGSQPQHF	TGTGCCAGCAGTTTAGCACAGGGGAGCCAGCCCCAGCATTTT
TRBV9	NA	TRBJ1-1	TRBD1	CASSVGLGAGGNTEAFF	TGTGCCAGCAGCGTAGGCTTGGGGGCAGGGGGGAACACTGAAGCTTTCTTT
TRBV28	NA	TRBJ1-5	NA	CGIQGGGGVINQPQHF	TGTGGCATCCAGGGAGGAGGGGGGGTTATCAATCAGCCCCAGCATTTT
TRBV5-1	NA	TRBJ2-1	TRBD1	CASSSGQGSSYNEQFF	TGCGCCAGCAGCTCTGGACAGGGCAGCTCCTACAATGAGCAGTTCTTC
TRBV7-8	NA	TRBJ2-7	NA	CASRREGNEQYF	TGTGCCAGCAGACGAGAAGGGAACGAGCAGTACTTC
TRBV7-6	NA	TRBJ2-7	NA	CASSLGNSVYEQYF	TGTGCCAGCAGCTTAGGAAACAGTGTCTACGAGCAGTACTTC
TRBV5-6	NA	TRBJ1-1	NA	CASSTGNTEAFF	TGTGCCAGCAGCACCGGGAACACTGAAGCTTTCTTT
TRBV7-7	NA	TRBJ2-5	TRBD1	CASSETAGGVETQYF	TGTGCCAGCAGCGAAACGGCAGGGGGCGTGGAGACCCAGTACTTC
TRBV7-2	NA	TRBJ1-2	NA	CASSPDSANYGYTF	TGTGCCAGCAGCCCCGACAGTGCTAACTATGGCTACACCTTC
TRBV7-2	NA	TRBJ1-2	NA	CASSLEFMLPMGYTF	TGTGCCAGCAGCTTAGAATTCATGCTACCTATGGGCTACACCTTC
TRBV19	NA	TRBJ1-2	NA	CASSTHSEGGYGYTF	TGTGCCAGTAGTACTCACAGCGAAGGGGGCTATGGCTACACCTTC
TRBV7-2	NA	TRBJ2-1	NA	CASSLDTGSYNEQFF	TGTGCCAGCAGCTTAGATACAGGGTCCTACAATGAGCAGTTCTTC
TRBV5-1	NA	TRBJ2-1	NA	CASITAPSPLNEQFF	TGCGCCAGCATAACGGCCCCGAGCCCTTTGAATGAGCAGTTCTTC
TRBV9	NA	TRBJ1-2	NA	CASSGTVSSYGYTF	TGTGCCAGCAGCGGGACGGTCTCCTCCTATGGCTACACCTTC
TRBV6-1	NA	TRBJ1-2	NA	CASSEAGGGEDGYTF	TGTGCCAGCAGTGAAGCTGGAGGGGGGGAAGATGGCTACACCTTC
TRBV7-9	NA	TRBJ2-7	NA	CASSSIPEGEQYF	TGTGCCAGCAGCTCGATCCCCGAGGGCGAGCAGTACTTC
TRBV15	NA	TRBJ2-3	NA	CATSRFPRDNSTDTQYF	TGTGCCACCAGCAGATTCCCTCGGGACAACAGCACAGATACGCAGTATTTT
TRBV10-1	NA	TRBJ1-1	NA	CASPQSLGVAFF	TGCGCCAGCCCACAAAGTTTGGGCGTGGCTTTCTTT
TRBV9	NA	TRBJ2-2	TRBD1	CASSEPRDRVRTGELFF	TGTGCCAGCAGTGAACCCCGGGACAGGGTGCGGACCGGGGAGCTGTTTTTT
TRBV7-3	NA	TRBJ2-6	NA	CASSPTYSSGANVLTF	TGTGCCAGCAGCCCTACTTATAGCTCTGGGGCCAACGTCCTGACTTTC